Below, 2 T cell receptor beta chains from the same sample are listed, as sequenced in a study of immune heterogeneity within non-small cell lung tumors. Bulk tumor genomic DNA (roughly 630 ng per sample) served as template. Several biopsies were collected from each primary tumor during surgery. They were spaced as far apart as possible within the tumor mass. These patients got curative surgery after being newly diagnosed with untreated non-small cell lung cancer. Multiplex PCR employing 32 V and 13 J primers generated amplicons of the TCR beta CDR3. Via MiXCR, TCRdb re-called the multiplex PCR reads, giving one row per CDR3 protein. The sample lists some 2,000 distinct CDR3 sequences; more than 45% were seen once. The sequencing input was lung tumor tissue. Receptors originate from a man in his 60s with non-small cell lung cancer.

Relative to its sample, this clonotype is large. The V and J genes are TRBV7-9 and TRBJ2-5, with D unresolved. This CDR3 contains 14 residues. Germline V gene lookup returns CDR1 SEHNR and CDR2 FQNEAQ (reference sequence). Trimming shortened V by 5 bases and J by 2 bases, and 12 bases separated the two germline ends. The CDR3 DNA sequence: TGTGCCAGCAGCACATTGGACGGTCAAGAGACCCAGTACTTC. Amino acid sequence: CASSTLDGQETQYF.

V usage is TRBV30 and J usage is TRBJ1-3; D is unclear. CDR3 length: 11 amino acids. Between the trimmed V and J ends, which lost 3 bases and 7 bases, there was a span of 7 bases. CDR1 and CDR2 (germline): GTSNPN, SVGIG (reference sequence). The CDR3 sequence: CAWRVTNTIYF. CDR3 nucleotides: TGTGCCTGGAGGGTCACCAACACCATATATTTT.